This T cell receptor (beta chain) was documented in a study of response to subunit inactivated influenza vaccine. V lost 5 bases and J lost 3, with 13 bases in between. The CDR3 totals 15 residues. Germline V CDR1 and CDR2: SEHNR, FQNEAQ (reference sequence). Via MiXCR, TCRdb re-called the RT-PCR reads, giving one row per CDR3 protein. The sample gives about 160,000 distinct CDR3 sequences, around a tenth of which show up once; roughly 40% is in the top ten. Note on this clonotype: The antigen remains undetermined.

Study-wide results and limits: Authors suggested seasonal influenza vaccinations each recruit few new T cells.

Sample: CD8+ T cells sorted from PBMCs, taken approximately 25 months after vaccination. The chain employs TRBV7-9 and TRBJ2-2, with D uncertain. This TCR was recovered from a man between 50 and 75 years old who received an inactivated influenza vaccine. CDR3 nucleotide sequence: TGTGCCAGCAGCGCCCCCAGCACGGACACCGGGGAGCTGTTTTTT. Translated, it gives CASSAPSTDTGELFF.